One sample yielded the 26 T cell receptor beta chains listed below, sequenced in a study of T-cell reconstitution after alpha-beta-depleted transplantation in children. TCRbeta library preparation incorporated unique molecular identifiers. TCRdb itself ran the PCR reads through MiXCR, one entry per CDR3 protein. The sample lists more than 85,000 distinct CDR3 sequences, under 7% occurring once. Sequenced here: PBMCs, mostly from graft donor cells, sampled 60 days after TCRalphabeta/CD19-depleted stem cell transplant. These receptors came from a female patient between 2 and 10 years old who had a stem cell transplant for Fanconi anemia, so the T cells may come from the graft donor.

This clonotype was recorded many times. The rearrangement joins TRBV28 to TRBJ2-1; the D gene is possibly TRBD2 (7 bases). Looked up from germline, CDR1 is MDHEN and CDR2 is SYDVKM. V was shortened by 3 bases and J by 3 bases, with 21 bases between the two germline ends. This CDR3 has 18 residues. This chain's CDR3 is CASSFPPSTGGLYNEQFF. The CDR3, as DNA: TGTGCCAGCAGTTTCCCACCCTCGACGGGGGGCCTCTACAATGAGCAGTTCTTC.

This clonotype showed up many times. V is TRBV7-3 and J is TRBJ2-1; TRBD1 matches at 8 bases. Germline-derived CDR1 and CDR2 are SGHTA and FQGTGA. The CDR3 is made up of 15 amino acids. The V gene end was trimmed by 6 bases and the J gene end by 2 bases; junction bases not matched to a gene: 6. CDR3 in amino acids: CASRLTGGPYNEQFF. For the CDR3, the DNA is TGTGCCAGCAGACTTACAGGGGGGCCCTACAATGAGCAGTTCTTC.

This clonotype was seen at least ten times. The V gene is TRBV28, the J gene TRBJ2-7, with TRBD2 identical over 15 bases. V lost 2 bases to trimming and J lost 3 bases; unmatched junction nucleotides: 5. Germline V gene lookup returns CDR1 MDHEN and CDR2 SYDVKM. The CDR3 is made up of 17 amino acids. The CDR3 coding sequence is TGTGCCAGCAGTTTAACCGGGACTAGCGGGAGGCTCTACGAGCAGTACTTC. Translating it yields CASSLTGTSGRLYEQYF.

This clonotype showed up many times. The chain is built from TRBV21-1 and TRBJ2-1; the table's D call, TRBD1, has no DNA check behind it. TRBV21-1 is a known pseudogene. The CDR3 loop spans 11 amino acids. The CDR3 nucleotides read TGTGCCAGCAGCATGGACAGGACGTTCTTCTTC. This sequence encodes CASSMDRTFFF.

This clonotype was seen many times. The J gene is TRBJ2-2, the V gene TRBV7-2; no clear D gene. The CDR3 length is 14 residues. Germline V lookup: CDR1 SGHTA, CDR2 FQGNSA. V was clipped by 6 bases and J by 7 bases, with 15 bases between them. Here the CDR3 reads CASSYYVYSGELFF. The CDR3 region has the DNA TGTGCCAGCAGTTATTATGTATACAGCGGGGAGCTGTTTTTT.

This clonotype was observed many times. V usage is TRBV5-6 and J usage is TRBJ1-2; no clear D gene. V was trimmed by 4 bases and J by 7 bases, leaving 17 bases between them. Germline lookup yields CDR1 SGHDT and CDR2 YYEEEE. The CDR3 spans 14 residues. The CDR3 protein is CASSTLEAAGGYTF. DNA for the CDR3: TGTGCCAGCAGCACGCTGGAGGCGGCAGGTGGCTACACCTTC.

This clonotype has at least ten counts. The chain recombines TRBV20-1 with TRBJ2-2; D might be TRBD2 (5 bases). Per germline, CDR1 DFQATT and CDR2 SNEGSKA (reference sequence). The CDR3 consists of 15 residues. Trimming took 2 bases from V and 3 from J, leaving 13 bases between them. CDR3 DNA: TGCAGTGCTAGACTTACTAGAATGGACACCGGGGAGCTGTTTTTT. It is translated as CSARLTRMDTGELFF.

This clonotype was recorded a few times. The chain recombines TRBV6-4 with TRBJ2-6; 12 bases are shared with TRBD1. The CDR3 loop spans 18 amino acids. Per germline, CDR1 MRHNA and CDR2 SNTAGT. J gave up 2 bases and V 6 bases, and 8 bases lay outside the gene matches. CDR3 in amino acids: CASSLFGTGGAGANVLTF. For the CDR3, the DNA is TGTGCCAGCAGCCTTTTCGGGACAGGGGGCGCTGGGGCCAACGTCCTGACTTTC.

This clonotype was seen ten or more times. The chain carries TRBV24-1 and TRBJ1-2, with D unclear. The CDR3 has 12 amino acids. CDR1 and CDR2 (germline): KGHDR, SFDVKD. V lost 5 bases and J 3 bases, leaving 6 bases between the germline ends. The CDR3 protein is CATSAADYGYTF. CDR3 bases: TGTGCCACCAGTGCAGCTGACTATGGCTACACCTTC.

This clonotype has ten or more counts. This chain uses TRBV10-3 with TRBJ2-3; possibly TRBD1 or TRBD2 for D (5 bases each). The V end was cut by 4 bases, the J end by 0 bases, with 11 bases between. CDR3 size: 15 residues. CDR1 ENHRY and CDR2 SYGVKD come from the germline V gene. The CDR3 DNA reads TGTGCCATCAGTGCCGGGACGACTAGCACAGATACGCAGTATTTT. Protein sequence: CAISAGTTSTDTQYF.

V usage is TRBV5-1 and J usage is TRBJ1-4; D gene uncertain. V was trimmed by 4 bases and J by 0 bases, leaving 13 bases between them. The CDR3 runs 16 residues. Germline V gives CDR1 SGHRS, CDR2 YFSETQ. CDR3 in amino acids: CASSGGMATTNEKLFF. The CDR3 nucleotides are TGCGCCAGCAGCGGAGGAATGGCTACAACTAATGAAAAACTGTTTTTT.

This clonotype has a count of ten or more. The chain links TRBV9 to TRBJ2-7, with 7 positions matching TRBD1. The CDR3 covers 15 residues. The V and J ends lost 0 bases and 3 bases, in that order; junction bases with no gene match: 6. Germline CDR1 is SGDLS and CDR2 is YYNGEE. The CDR3 region is CASSVGGTADYEQYF. The CDR3 nucleotides read TGTGCCAGCAGCGTAGGTGGGACAGCCGACTACGAGCAGTACTTC.

The chain joins TRBV18 to TRBJ2-3, with unresolved D. The CDR3 sequence is 11 residues long. CDR1 is KGHSH, CDR2 LQKENI, per germline. Trimming removed 2 bases at V and 5 bases at J, with 2 bases between. The CDR3 spells CASSPKDTQYF. CDR3 in DNA: TGTGCCAGCTCACCAAAAGATACGCAGTATTTT.

This clonotype was observed a few times. The chain carries TRBV27 and TRBJ1-5; D ambiguous. The CDR3 contains 16 residues. V was trimmed by 0 bases and J by 3 bases, leaving 12 bases between them. Per the germline V gene, CDR1 is MNHEY and CDR2 is SMNVEV (reference sequence). DNA of the CDR3: TGTGCCAGCAGTTTATCGATACAGTCGGCCAATCAGCCCCAGCATTTT. It codes for CASSLSIQSANQPQHF.

This clonotype was seen more than once but under ten times. The V call is TRBV7-2, the J call TRBJ2-1; 7 bases map to TRBD2. With V trimmed by 0 bases and J by 7 bases, 6 bases remained unmatched. Germline assignment: CDR1 SGHTA and CDR2 FQGNSA. The CDR3 loop spans 15 amino acids. The CDR3 protein is CASSLAGGLWNEQFF. The CDR3 DNA reads as TGTGCCAGCAGCTTAGCGGGAGGGCTGTGGAATGAGCAGTTCTTC.

In this sample, this clonotype turned up a few times. V usage is TRBV3-1 and J usage is TRBJ2-1; D is unclear. Germline V gene lookup returns CDR1 LGHDT and CDR2 YNNKEL (reference sequence). The CDR3 covers 15 residues. V lost 0 bases and J lost 10, with 16 bases in between. CDR3: CASSQERPLFGEQFF. The DNA for the CDR3 is TGTGCCAGCAGCCAAGAGCGTCCCCTGTTTGGCGAGCAGTTCTTC.

This clonotype showed up many times. This sequence joins TRBV10-3 and TRBJ2-7; TRBD1 agrees at 9 bases. Germline CDR1 is ENHRY and CDR2 is SYGVKD. The trim removed 10 bases at V and 4 bases at J, leaving 5 bases unmatched. The CDR3 consists of 12 residues. The CDR3 nucleotides read TGTGCCACCGCCGGGACAGGGTACGAGCAGTACTTC. Encoded protein: CATAGTGYEQYF.

This clonotype showed up many times. The V call is TRBV18, the J call TRBJ2-3; the match to TRBD2 covers 7 bases. The V gene's germline CDR1 is KGHSH and CDR2 LQKENI. The CDR3 is 17 residues long. J gave up 0 bases and V 3 bases, and 9 bases lay outside the gene matches. CDR3 nucleotides: TGTGCCAGCTCACCGAAAATAGCTAGCGGAAGCACAGATACGCAGTATTTT. Translated: CASSPKIASGSTDTQYF.

This clonotype has ten or more counts. V gene TRBV9 combines with J gene TRBJ2-1; maybe TRBD2 (7 bases). Trimming removed 0 bases from V and 9 bases from J, with 13 bases in between. Germline V gene lookup returns CDR1 SGDLS and CDR2 YYNGEE. The CDR3 runs 14 residues. The CDR3 loop reads CASSVEGGPGEQFF. For the CDR3, the DNA is TGTGCCAGCAGCGTAGAGGGGGGGCCGGGTGAGCAGTTCTTC.

J is TRBJ2-3 and V is TRBV18; D is ambiguous. Germline V gene data show CDR1 as KGHSH and CDR2 as LQKENI. V lost 3 bases and J lost 2, with 6 bases in between. There are 13 residues in the CDR3. CDR3 in amino acids: CASSPYDTDTQYF. CDR3 DNA: TGTGCCAGCTCACCGTACGACACAGATACGCAGTATTTT.

This clonotype was observed at least ten times. V usage is TRBV5-1 and J usage is TRBJ2-6; 10 positions match TRBD1. The CDR3 covers 18 residues. Germline V lookup: CDR1 SGHRS, CDR2 YFSETQ. Trimming cost V 3 bases and J 1 base; bases outside gene matches: 7. The CDR3 sequence is CASSSRGTGVSGANVLTF. DNA of the CDR3: TGCGCCAGCAGCTCGCGTGGGACAGGGGTATCTGGGGCCAACGTCCTGACTTTC.

This clonotype has ten or more counts. V gene TRBV2 combines with J gene TRBJ2-1; D gene ambiguous. V was cut by 4 bases and J by 4 bases, with 14 bases left in between. CDR1 is SNHLY, CDR2 FYNNEI, per germline. The CDR3 runs to 15 residues. The CDR3 sequence: CASSVRRGPYNEQFF. DNA of the CDR3: TGTGCCAGCAGTGTAAGGAGAGGACCTTACAATGAGCAGTTCTTC.

This clonotype has just one count. Being one base from a much bigger clone, this may be a read error. The CDR3 does not end in the conserved phenylalanine or tryptophan, so this is likely a read error. The gene calls are TRBV20-1 and TRBJ1-2, with D possibly being TRBD1 (6 bases). V was pared by 5 bases and J by 6 bases, with 19 bases between. Germline lookup yields CDR1 DFQATT and CDR2 SNEGSKA (reference sequence). The CDR3 covers 14 residues. This chain's CDR3 is CSAPRAKNRDGYTY. The DNA for the CDR3 is TGCAGTGCTCCGAGGGCCAAAAACAGGGATGGCTACACCTAC.

In its sample, this clonotype was seen many times. The CDR3 loop is CASSFRDPRTGELFF. CDR3 sequence (DNA): TGCGCCAGCAGCTTTAGGGACCCCCGGACCGGGGAGCTGTTTTTT. The chain has TRBV5-1 and TRBJ2-2, with D possibly being TRBD1 or TRBD2 (5 bases each). The length of the CDR3 is 15 residues. Trimming pared 2 bases from V and 5 bases from J, leaving 13 bases between. Germline V gene lookup returns CDR1 SGHRS and CDR2 YFSETQ.

There are many counts of this clonotype. The chain's CDR3 is CASSHTSGGADTQYF. Written as DNA, the CDR3 is TGTGCCAGCAGCCATACTAGCGGGGGGGCAGATACGCAGTATTTT. The rearrangement links TRBV5-5 to TRBJ2-3; TRBD2 aligns across 13 bases. CDR1 is SGHKS and CDR2 is YYEKEE in the germline V gene (reference sequence). This CDR3 is 15 amino acids long. With V trimmed by 4 bases and J by 4 bases, 3 bases remained unmatched.

V is TRBV7-6 and J is TRBJ2-7; 10 bases align to TRBD2. V lost 3 bases and J lost 1; bases outside the gene matches: 12. CDR3 size: 18 residues. Per germline, CDR1 SGHVS and CDR2 FNYEAQ. CDR3 sequence: CASSLSPVVAGGSYEQYF. In nucleotides, the CDR3 is TGTGCCAGCAGCTTGAGCCCCGTGGTAGCGGGAGGATCCTACGAGCAGTACTTC.